This T cell receptor beta chain was sequenced in a study of cytomegalovirus exposure and HLA in healthy donors. Study-level points and caveats: High specificity and sensitivity for cytomegalovirus status were reported for the classifier. A few of the chains that were CMV-associated were confirmed in vitro to be specific for CMV antigens.

The V end lost 0 bases, the J end lost 0 bases, and 9 bases lay between the germline ends. Germline V gives CDR1 SGHDN, CDR2 FVKESK. The CDR3 runs 17 residues. The repertoire was sequenced with immunoSEQ multiplex PCR; TCRdb's copy has only in-frame clones and lacks some. Among 90,000 to 100,000 clones listed, about 90% were seen once. In this sample, this clone turned up once. Its antigen remains unidentified. Material: PBMCs. The receptor was derived from a young man in good health and CMV-seropositive. The chain uses TRBV14 and TRBJ2-6; no definite D call. CDR3 nucleotide sequence: TGTGCCAGCAGCCAAGATTTTTGGCTCTCTGGGGCCAACGTCCTGACTTTC. Encoded protein: CASSQDFWLSGANVLTF.